A single sample gave rise to the 20 T cell receptor beta chains below, sequenced in a study of Graves' ophthalmopathy and Graves' hyperthyroidism. Transcripts of RNA were the source for amplifying TCR beta CDR3 regions. First-round RT-PCR relied on HTBI primers, and a second-round multiplex PCR came next. MiXCR, run by TCRdb on the multiplex PCR reads, gives a single entry per CDR3 protein. In the table there are about 370,000 distinct CDR3 sequences, roughly 17% of which are singletons. Material for sequencing was peripheral blood. These receptors were taken from an adult woman with stable Graves' hyperthyroidism.

This clonotype has more than one count but fewer than ten. The chain joins TRBV24-1 to TRBJ2-7, with 7 positions matching TRBD1. The CDR3 consists of 14 residues. Germline values: CDR1 KGHDR, CDR2 SFDVKD. V shed 6 bases, J shed 0 bases, and the junction held 4 bases outside the gene matches. CDR3 in amino acids: CATSPTGASYEQYF. CDR3 coding DNA: TGTGCCACCAGTCCTACAGGGGCCTCCTACGAGCAGTACTTC.

This clonotype was counted at least ten times. The V and J genes are TRBV12-3 or TRBV12-4 and TRBJ2-5; no definite D call. The V end was cut by 5 bases, the J end by 5 bases, with 12 bases between. The CDR3 runs to 13 residues. The CDR3 DNA follows: TGTGCCAGCAGTAGGGCGGTTGAGGAGACCCAGTACTTC. Amino acids: CASSRAVEETQYF.

This clonotype was counted ten times or more. V gene TRBV28 combines with J gene TRBJ1-5; 9 bases align to TRBD1. This CDR3 is built from 12 residues. J lost 7 bases, V lost 6 bases, and 1 base had no gene match. Per the germline V gene, CDR1 is MDHEN and CDR2 is SYDVKM. This CDR3 reads CASRDRGQPQHF. The CDR3 region has the DNA TGTGCCAGCAGGGACAGGGGCCAGCCCCAGCATTTT.

This clonotype was recorded many times. J is TRBJ1-1 and V is TRBV6-5, with D tentatively TRBD1 (6 bases). Per the germline V gene, CDR1 is MNHEY and CDR2 is SVGAGI. The CDR3 covers 15 residues. Trimming cost V 6 bases and J 4 bases, with 18 bases left between them. The chain's CDR3 is CASSLEGGVGTEAFF. The CDR3 region has the DNA TGTGCCAGCAGCCTCGAGGGGGGGGTGGGCACTGAAGCTTTCTTT.

This clonotype has ten or more counts. The V call is TRBV6-2 or TRBV6-3, the J call TRBJ2-7, with 10 bases fitting TRBD1. Germline values: CDR1 MNHEY, CDR2 SVGEGT. The J segment lost 4 bases and the V segment lost 2 bases, leaving 5 bases of the junction unmatched. This CDR3 has 15 amino acids. The CDR3, as DNA: TGTGCCAGCAGTTACCCCGGGACAGGGGATTACGAGCAGTACTTC. Translated: CASSYPGTGDYEQYF.

V and J are TRBV6-1 and TRBJ2-1, with D unresolved. The germline V gene has CDR1 MNHNS and CDR2 SASEGT. This CDR3 contains 15 residues. V was pared by 4 bases and J by 9 bases, with 19 bases between. Written as DNA, the CDR3 is TGTGCCAGCAGTGCTTTGGACGCTTCTCATTCTGAGCAGTTCTTC. Translation: CASSALDASHSEQFF.

Ten or more counts support this clonotype. The V and J genes are TRBV20-1 and TRBJ1-1; TRBD1 aligns across 8 bases. This CDR3 region has 17 residues. Germline assignment: CDR1 DFQATT and CDR2 SNEGSKA (reference sequence). The J segment lost 2 bases and the V segment lost 6 bases, leaving 17 bases of the junction unmatched. The CDR3 reads CSARPILDRGKNTEAFF. The CDR3 DNA follows: TGCAGTGCACGACCAATACTTGACAGGGGTAAAAACACTGAAGCTTTCTTT.

This clonotype has a count of ten or more. The chain employs TRBV4-3 and TRBJ1-6; the match to TRBD1 covers 9 bases. Germline values: CDR1 LGHNA, CDR2 YSLEER. J was trimmed by 7 bases and V by 4 bases; bases with no gene match: 11. The length of the CDR3 is 17 residues. This CDR3 reads CASSLRQGVSRNSPLHF. CDR3 DNA: TGCGCCAGCAGCCTAAGACAGGGGGTATCTCGGAATTCACCCCTCCACTTT.

This clonotype was detected many times. This sequence joins TRBV27 and TRBJ2-7; the D is unclear. Trimming stripped 1 base from V and 0 bases from J, with 10 bases between. This CDR3 comprises 15 residues. Germline-derived CDR1 and CDR2 are MNHEY and SMNVEV (reference sequence). CDR3 sequence reads: CASSLLPVPSYEQYF. The CDR3 DNA reads TGTGCCAGCAGTTTATTGCCGGTTCCCTCCTACGAGCAGTACTTC.

The chain employs TRBV12-3 or TRBV12-4 and TRBJ2-1; 15 nucleotides agree with TRBD2. V was clipped by 6 bases and J by 3 bases; unmatched bases: 6. The CDR3 extends over 17 amino acids. For the CDR3, the DNA is TGTGCCAGCAGGATCGGGACTAGCGGGAGGATCTACAATGAGCAGTTCTTC. Its translation is CASRIGTSGRIYNEQFF.

This clonotype was detected only a few times. This sequence joins TRBV18 and TRBJ1-1, with D maybe TRBD1 (5 bases). This CDR3 spans 15 amino acids. Trimming took off 0 bases at V and 2 bases at J, with 10 bases between the two ends. CDR1 is KGHSH, CDR2 LQKENI, per germline. This CDR3 reads CASSPPDSTNTEAFF. Written as DNA, the CDR3 is TGTGCCAGCTCACCACCAGACAGTACCAACACTGAAGCTTTCTTT.

This clonotype has a count of ten or more. The rearrangement joins TRBV6-5 to TRBJ1-3, with D possibly matching TRBD1 (5 bases). Germline V gene data show CDR1 as MNHEY and CDR2 as SVGAGI. V lost 2 bases to trimming and J lost 1 base, with 6 bases between them. The CDR3 spans 14 residues. The CDR3 sequence is CASSYGGSGNTIYF. CDR3 sequence (DNA): TGTGCCAGCAGTTACGGGGGTTCTGGAAACACCATATATTTT.

This clonotype was seen at least ten times. The chain carries TRBV7-2 and TRBJ1-2, with a tentative D call TRBD1 (5 bases). Trimming took 5 bases from V and 6 from J, leaving 16 bases between them. CDR1 is SGHTA and CDR2 is FQGNSA in the germline V gene. The CDR3 contains 14 residues. CDR3 loop: CASSPRGGRDGYTF. The CDR3 DNA reads as TGTGCCAGCAGCCCCCGGGGGGGGAGGGATGGCTACACCTTC.

The chain couples TRBV20-1 to TRBJ2-2; tentatively, D is TRBD2 (6 bases). V lost 1 base to trimming and J lost 6 bases, with 12 bases between them. The length of the CDR3 is 14 residues. Germline V CDR1 and CDR2: DFQATT, SNEGSKA (reference sequence). CDR3: CSARGPGLSGELFF. CDR3 in DNA: TGCAGTGCTAGAGGGCCGGGACTCTCCGGGGAGCTGTTTTTT.

This clonotype was seen ten or more times. This rearrangement joins TRBV7-9 to TRBJ2-7; TRBD2 matches at 9 bases. The V gene's germline CDR1 is SEHNR and CDR2 FQNEAQ (reference sequence). V trimming: 5 bases; J trimming: 5 bases; junction bases outside the gene matches: 7. This CDR3 comprises 14 residues. CDR3 DNA sequence: TGTGCCAGCAGCCAGGGACTAGCCGGTCACGAGCAGTACTTC. It specifies CASSQGLAGHEQYF.

In this sample, this clonotype turned up many times. The chain employs TRBV12-3 or TRBV12-4 and TRBJ2-7; 9 bases line up with TRBD2. The V segment lost 7 bases and the J segment 3 bases; nucleotides outside the gene matches: 7. The CDR3 is made up of 14 amino acids. As DNA, the CDR3 is TGTGCCAGCACCCTTAGCGGGAGAGGCTACGAGCAGTACTTC. Residues: CASTLSGRGYEQYF.

The sample holds many counts of this clonotype. The rearrangement links TRBV4-3 to TRBJ2-5; D is ambiguous. CDR1 is LGHNA, CDR2 YSLEER, per germline. Trimming stripped 2 bases from V and 5 bases from J, with 12 bases between. The CDR3 totals 14 residues. CDR3 DNA: TGCGCCAGCAGCCAAAGCCTTTCTACGGAGACCCAGTACTTC. Translation gives CASSQSLSTETQYF.

In this sample, this clonotype turned up a few times. V and J are TRBV7-2 and TRBJ2-3, with a possible D match to TRBD1 (5 bases). This CDR3 has 14 amino acids. CDR1 is SGHTA and CDR2 is FQGNSA in the germline V gene. Trimming removed 5 bases from V and 0 bases from J, with 9 bases in between. The CDR3 here is CASSRRQSTDTQYF. The CDR3 DNA reads as TGTGCCAGCAGCCGAAGACAGAGCACAGATACGCAGTATTTT.

At least ten counts were recorded for this clonotype. This chain uses TRBV5-1 with TRBJ2-7; 10 bases align to TRBD1. Germline CDR1 SGHRS, CDR2 YFSETQ. CDR3 length equals 17 residues. V shed 0 bases and J 4 bases; nucleotides not matched to a gene: 10. This chain's CDR3 is CASSLAPPGQGSYEQYF. The CDR3 region has the DNA TGCGCCAGCAGCTTGGCTCCCCCGGGACAGGGGAGTTACGAGCAGTACTTC.

The sample holds many counts of this clonotype. The V and J genes are TRBV12-3 or TRBV12-4 and TRBJ1-6, with TRBD1 as a possible D gene (5 bases). V lost 8 bases and J lost 5, with 10 bases in between. The CDR3 loop spans 13 amino acids. Here the CDR3 reads CASRGGDNSPLHF. CDR3 DNA: TGTGCCAGCCGGGGCGGCGATAATTCACCCCTCCACTTT.